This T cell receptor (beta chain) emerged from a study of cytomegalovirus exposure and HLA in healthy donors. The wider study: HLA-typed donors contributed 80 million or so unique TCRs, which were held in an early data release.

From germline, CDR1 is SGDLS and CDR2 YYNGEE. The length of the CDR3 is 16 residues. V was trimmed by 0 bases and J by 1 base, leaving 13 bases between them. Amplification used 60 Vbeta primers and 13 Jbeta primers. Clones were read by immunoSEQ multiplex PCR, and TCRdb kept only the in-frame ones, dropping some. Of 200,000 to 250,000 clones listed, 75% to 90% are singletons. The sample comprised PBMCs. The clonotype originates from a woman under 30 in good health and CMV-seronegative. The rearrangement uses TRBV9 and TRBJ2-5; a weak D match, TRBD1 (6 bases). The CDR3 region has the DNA TGTGCCAGCAGCGTAGGATCCGGGACAACCCAAGAGACCCAGTACTTC. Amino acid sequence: CASSVGSGTTQETQYF.